This T cell receptor beta chain was captured in a study of cytomegalovirus exposure and HLA in healthy donors. Despite likely unrecorded immune exposures, the donors were nominally healthy at the time of sampling. In the PCR, 60 Vbeta and 13 Jbeta primers were used. TCRdb keeps only in-frame clones here, not all; method: immunoSEQ multiplex PCR. The table records 150,000 to 200,000 clones, over 9.5% of them present only once. The CDR3 is 13 residues long. The germline V gene encodes CDR1 MNHEY and CDR2 SVGAGI. V was pared by 5 bases and J by 7 bases, with 14 bases between. This clone was seen a handful of times.

Material for sequencing was PBMCs. This sequence originates from a man aged 50 or older in good health and CMV-seropositive. The chain couples TRBV6-5 to TRBJ1-1; D gene unclear. This chain's CDR3 is CASSADLGNEAFF. CDR3 in DNA: TGTGCCAGCAGTGCCGATCTGGGCAATGAAGCTTTCTTT.